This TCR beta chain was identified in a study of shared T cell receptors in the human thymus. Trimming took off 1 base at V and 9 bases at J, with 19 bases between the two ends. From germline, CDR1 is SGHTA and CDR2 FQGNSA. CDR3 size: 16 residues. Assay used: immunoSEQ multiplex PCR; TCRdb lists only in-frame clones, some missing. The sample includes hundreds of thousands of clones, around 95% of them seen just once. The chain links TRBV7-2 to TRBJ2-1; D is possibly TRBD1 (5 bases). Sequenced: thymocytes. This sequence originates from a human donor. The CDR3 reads CASSLEHKKDNGEQFF. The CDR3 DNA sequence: TGTGCCAGCAGCTTAGAACATAAGAAGGACAATGGTGAGCAGTTCTTC. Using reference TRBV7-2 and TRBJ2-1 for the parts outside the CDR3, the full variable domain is GAGVSQSPSNKVTEKGKDVELRCDPISGHTALYWYRQSLGQGLEFLIYFQGNSAPDKSGLPSDRFSAERTGGSVSTLTIQRTQQEDSAVYLCASSLEHKKDNGEQFFGPGTRLTVL.